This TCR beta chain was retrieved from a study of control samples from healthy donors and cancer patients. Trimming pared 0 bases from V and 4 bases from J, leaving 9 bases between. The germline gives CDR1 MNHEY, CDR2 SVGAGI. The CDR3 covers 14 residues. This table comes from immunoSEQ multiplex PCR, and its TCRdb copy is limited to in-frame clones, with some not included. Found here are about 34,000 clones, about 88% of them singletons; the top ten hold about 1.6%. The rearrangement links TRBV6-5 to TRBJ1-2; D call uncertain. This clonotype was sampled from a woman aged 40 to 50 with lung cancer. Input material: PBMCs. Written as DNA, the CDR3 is TGTGCCAGCAGTTACTCCCTTGAGGGCTATGGCTACACCTTC. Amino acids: CASSYSLEGYGYTF.